These T cell receptor beta chains were read from a single sample in a study of blood T cell repertoires in COVID-19. Method: immunoSEQ multiplex PCR; TCRdb's copy keeps in-frame clones and lacks some. The data hold around 300,000 clones, with approximately 86% observed a single time. The sample comprised peripheral blood. These TCRs come from a man younger than 35 with active or convalescent COVID-19. Both conserved end residues are part of each CDR3. D genes are given only for firm matches. Clone size is not always given. Where it is, it says once, few, many or a class for expanded clones.

DNA	CDR3	V	J	length	D	size
TGTGCCAGCAGCCGGCGTTGGGGCCAGCCCCAGCATTTT	CASSRRWGQPQHF	TRBV12-3/TRBV12-4	TRBJ1-5	13	.	.
TGTGCCAGCAGTTCACAGGGTGGAATGAACACTGAAGCTTTCTTT	CASSSQGGMNTEAFF	TRBV7-2	TRBJ1-1	15	.	.
TGTGCCAGCAGCGTAAGACTAGCGGAGACCCAGTACTTC	CASSVRLAETQYF	TRBV9	TRBJ2-5	13	TRBD2	.
TGCGCCAGCAGCTTGGCAGGTACGCAGTATTTT	CASSLAGTQYF	TRBV5-1	TRBJ2-3	11	.	.
TGTGCCATCAGTGCGAGGACAGGGAGCATGAACACTGAAGCTTTCTTT	CAISARTGSMNTEAFF	TRBV10-3	TRBJ1-1	16	TRBD1	.
TGTGCCAGCCTACCCCCCCCTACGGGAGCGCTCGATACGCAGTATTTT	CASLPPPTGALDTQYF	TRBV2	TRBJ2-3	16	.	.
TGTGCCAGCAGCCAAGATACGCACAGGACCTACGAGCAGTACTTC	CASSQDTHRTYEQYF	TRBV3-1/TRBV3-2	TRBJ2-7	15	.	few
TGTGCCAGTAGTATCCCAGGGGAATGGACTAATGAAAAACTGTTTTTT	CASSIPGEWTNEKLFF	TRBV19	TRBJ1-4	16	.	.
TGTGCCAGCAGCCCCTTCGCAGGGAACGGGGAGCTGTTTTTT	CASSPFAGNGELFF	TRBV9	TRBJ2-2	14	.	.
TGCGCCAGCAGTTACTCCGGGACAGGGGTTAGTGGCTACACCTTC	CASSYSGTGVSGYTF	TRBV4-1	TRBJ1-2	15	TRBD1	.
TGCAGCGTTGAAGAGGCGGGAGGGTCCTACAATGAGCAGTTCTTC	CSVEEAGGSYNEQFF	TRBV29-1	TRBJ2-1	15	TRBD2	.
TGTGCCAGCACCCGTGGACAGTTCTACGAGCAGTACTTC	CASTRGQFYEQYF	TRBV6-5	TRBJ2-7	13	.	.
TGTGCCAGTATAAGCTCGACTGAAGCTTTCTTT	CASISSTEAFF	TRBV19	TRBJ1-1	11	.	.
TGTGCCACCAGCAGAGATCATCAGAATTCACCCCTCCACTTT	CATSRDHQNSPLHF	TRBV15	TRBJ1-6	14	.	.
TGTGCCAGCAGTGAAGGGTTAGTTATGAACACTGAAGCTTTCTTT	CASSEGLVMNTEAFF	TRBV2	TRBJ1-1	15	.	.
TGTGCCAGCTCGCCGGGACAGGGTTATCAGCCCCAGCATTTT	CASSPGQGYQPQHF	TRBV18	TRBJ1-5	14	TRBD1	.
TGCGCCAGCAGCGTCAGGGCGAATCAGCCCCAGCATTTT	CASSVRANQPQHF	TRBV4-1	TRBJ1-5	13	.	few
TGTGCCAGCAGTCTAATTGGACAGGGGGGCGAGCAGTACTTC	CASSLIGQGGEQYF	TRBV6-5	TRBJ2-7	14	TRBD1	.
TGTGCCAGTACCACAGGGGTGGGCTCTGAAGCTTTCTTT	CASTTGVGSEAFF	TRBV2	TRBJ1-1	13	TRBD1	once
TGTGCCAGCAGTTACAGGGGACTAGCCAAAAACATTCAGTACTTC	CASSYRGLAKNIQYF	TRBV28	TRBJ2-4	15	.	few
TGCGCCAGCAGTGAGCCCGGGAGGGAGCAGTTCTTC	CASSEPGREQFF	TRBV10-2	TRBJ2-1	12	TRBD2	.
TGTGCCAGTAGTCCGGCTTTCGGCGGGAGTCCTCAGCCCTACGAGCAGTACTTC	CASSPAFGGSPQPYEQYF	TRBV19	TRBJ2-7	18	TRBD2	.
TGCGCCAGCAGCTTGGGGACTAGCGGGAGTTCTGATACGCAGTATTTT	CASSLGTSGSSDTQYF	TRBV5-1	TRBJ2-3	16	TRBD2	.
TGTGCCAGCAGTTACGGTATAGCCGGGGAGCTGTTTTTT	CASSYGIAGELFF	TRBV6-5	TRBJ2-2	13	.	few
TGTGCCAGCAGTTTTTCTCCCAGAAACTATGGCTACACCTTC	CASSFSPRNYGYTF	TRBV27	TRBJ1-2	14	.	.
TGCGCCAGCAGTGTCAATTCCGGGGAGCTGTTTTTT	CASSVNSGELFF	TRBV10-1	TRBJ2-2	12	.	few
TGCGCCAGCAGCTTGGTTGTCTCTGCGCCTGGAAACACCATATATTTT	CASSLVVSAPGNTIYF	TRBV5-1	TRBJ1-3	16	.	.
TGTGCCATCAAGGGGGCTAGCGGGAGTGTTTACGAGCAGTACTTC	CAIKGASGSVYEQYF	TRBV10-3	TRBJ2-7	15	TRBD2	once
TGTGCTAGTGGTTACGACTTCTACGAGCAGTACTTC	CASGYDFYEQYF	TRBV12-5	TRBJ2-7	12	.	.
TGCGCCAGCAGCAAGCGAGTCACCACGCCCACCTACGAGCAGTACTTC	CASSKRVTTPTYEQYF	TRBV4-1	TRBJ2-7	16	.	few
TGTGCCATCCTCCGGAGGGGGACAGGGTCCTACGAGCAGTACTTC	CAILRRGTGSYEQYF	TRBV28	TRBJ2-7	15	TRBD1	once
TGTGCCAGCAGTTACGAGCTCCCAACGACCTACGAGCAGTACTTC	CASSYELPTTYEQYF	TRBV6-2/TRBV6-3	TRBJ2-7	15	.	.
TGTGCCAGCAGTTTTGCGGGGGGCGGTGAGCAGTTCTTC	CASSFAGGGEQFF	TRBV27	TRBJ2-1	13	TRBD2	.
TGTGCCAGCAGCGTAGTATGGACTAGCGGGAGTTCCTACGAGCAGTACTTC	CASSVVWTSGSSYEQYF	TRBV9	TRBJ2-7	17	TRBD2	.
TGTGCCAGCAGTTCGACAGGCTCTGGAAACACCATATATTTT	CASSSTGSGNTIYF	TRBV6-5	TRBJ1-3	14	.	.
TGCGCCAGCAGCGATTTAGCGGGAGGGCGGGATGAGCAGTTCTTC	CASSDLAGGRDEQFF	TRBV5-1	TRBJ2-1	15	TRBD2	once
TGTGCCAGCAGTTTTACAGGGTTGAACACTGAAGCTTTCTTT	CASSFTGLNTEAFF	TRBV27	TRBJ1-1	14	.	.
TGTGCCAGCAGTTTAGTTACTAGCGGGAGTGTAGCAATCCCCGAGCAGTACTTC	CASSLVTSGSVAIPEQYF	TRBV28	TRBJ2-7	18	TRBD2	.
TGTGCCAGCAGCTTAGCCCCCGGGGACAGCTACACCTTC	CASSLAPGDSYTF	TRBV11-2	TRBJ1-2	13	.	few
TGTGCCAGCAGCCCAGGACACGGAGTTGACTACGAGCAGTACTTC	CASSPGHGVDYEQYF	TRBV5-5	TRBJ2-7	15	.	.
TGTGCCAGCAAGAACAGGGTGAATGGCTACACCTTC	CASKNRVNGYTF	TRBV12-3/TRBV12-4	TRBJ1-2	12	.	.
TGTGCCACCAGCAGAAGACAGGGCTCCTACGAGCAGTACTTC	CATSRRQGSYEQYF	TRBV15	TRBJ2-7	14	TRBD1	.
TGCAGCGCGGGACTAGCGGGACTCTCCTACGAGCAGTACTTC	CSAGLAGLSYEQYF	TRBV29-1	TRBJ2-7	14	TRBD2	.
TGCGCCAGCAGCCAAACGGGACTAGCGGTTATCCAAGAGACCCAGTACTTC	CASSQTGLAVIQETQYF	TRBV4-1	TRBJ2-5	17	TRBD2	.
TGTGCCAGCAGTTACGGCAACAGGGGCTATGGCTACACCTTC	CASSYGNRGYGYTF	TRBV6-5	TRBJ1-2	14	TRBD1	.
TGTGCCAGCAGCTTGGACAGGGGCTGGGAGACCCAGTACTTC	CASSLDRGWETQYF	TRBV11-1	TRBJ2-5	14	TRBD1	once
TGTGCCACCAGCAGGTCCGGAGGCCACGTATCCAATGAGCAGTTCTTC	CATSRSGGHVSNEQFF	TRBV15	TRBJ2-1	16	.	.
TGTGCCAGCAGTTTAGTAGCGGGAGGGGTCGAAGAGACCCAGTACTTC	CASSLVAGGVEETQYF	TRBV6-5	TRBJ2-5	16	TRBD2	.
TGCGCCAGCAGTGAGTCAATTCGGGGCAATGAGCAGTTCTTC	CASSESIRGNEQFF	TRBV10-1	TRBJ2-1	14	.	.
TGTGCCAGCAGTTACGGTGCCGGCTCTGGAAACACCATATATTTT	CASSYGAGSGNTIYF	TRBV6-5	TRBJ1-3	15	.	.